A single sample is the source of the 32 T cell receptor beta chains below, sequenced in a study of shared clonotypes between healthy human individuals. Produced via immunoSEQ multiplex PCR; TCRdb's table is partial and in-frame only. The repertoire has over 850,000 clones, 70% to 80% of them found once; the top ten carry 0.5% to 0.65%. The sequenced sample was memory CD4+ T cells from PBMCs. Sample subset: CD45RA-negative fraction. These receptors all come from a man between 18 and 35 years old in good health. Some clones in this sample may be carry-over from other donors' samples.

The chain combines TRBV18 with TRBJ2-2; 10 nucleotides agree with TRBD1. Unmatched junction bases numbered 15, after V lost 3 bases and J lost 5 bases. CDR1 is KGHSH, CDR2 LQKENI, per germline. This CDR3 is built from 19 residues. CDR3 coding DNA: TGTGCCAGCTCACCCGAGCGACAGGGGGCCCGGCGAGGAACCGGGGAGCTGTTTTTT. The encoded protein is CASSPERQGARRGTGELFF.

The sample holds many counts of this clone. The gene calls are TRBV9 and TRBJ2-2; 7 bases align to TRBD1. Unmatched junction bases numbered 10, after V lost 7 bases and J lost 4 bases. The CDR3 length is 15 residues. Germline V gene sequence: CDR1 SGDLS, CDR2 YYNGEE. The CDR3 here is CASQPGQRFTGELFF. The CDR3 DNA follows: TGTGCCAGCCAACCGGGACAGAGATTCACCGGGGAGCTGTTTTTT.

The chain couples TRBV5-1 to TRBJ2-2, with 9 positions matching TRBD2. The CDR3 extends over 16 amino acids. Germline V gives CDR1 SGHRS, CDR2 YFSETQ. The V and J ends lost 3 bases and 5 bases, in that order; junction bases with no gene match: 8. This chain's CDR3 is CASSSNGLASTGELFF. CDR3 bases: TGCGCCAGCAGCTCGAACGGACTAGCGAGTACCGGGGAGCTGTTTTTT.

To note about this clone: A far more abundant clone sits one base away, making this likely a read error. This sequence joins TRBV29-1 and TRBJ1-1; D is perhaps TRBD1 (5 bases). The V gene's germline CDR1 is SQVTM and CDR2 ANQGSEA. The CDR3 has 14 residues. V shed 4 bases and J shed 1 base, with 13 bases lying between them. The CDR3 loop is CSVASGAANTEAFF. CDR3 DNA: TGCAGCGTTGCCTCCGGGGCGGCGAACACTGAAGCTTTCTTT.

The chain joins TRBV29-1 to TRBJ2-1; 9 bases align to TRBD2. With V trimmed by 7 bases and J by 0 bases, 7 bases remained unmatched. Germline V gene data show CDR1 as SQVTM and CDR2 as ANQGSEA. This CDR3 has 15 residues. CDR3 sequence reads: CSAMTSGVSYNEQFF. DNA of the CDR3: TGCAGCGCCATGACTAGCGGAGTCTCCTACAATGAGCAGTTCTTC.

The CDR3 DNA is TGTGCCAGCAGCTTAACCCCAACGGGGCGGACCGGGGAGCTGTTTTTT. This codes for CASSLTPTGRTGELFF. V is TRBV7-3 and J is TRBJ2-2, with D possibly called TRBD1 or TRBD2 (5 bases each). CDR1 is SGHTA and CDR2 is FQGTGA in the germline V gene. The CDR3 spans 16 residues. V dropped 0 bases and J dropped 5 bases, with 13 bases sitting between them.

The CDR3 here is CASSLARLRETDTQYF. CDR3 coding DNA: TGTGCCAGCAGCTTAGCGCGGTTGCGGGAAACAGATACGCAGTATTTT. The chain couples TRBV7-2 to TRBJ2-3; tentatively, D is TRBD2 (6 bases). Trimming pared 0 bases from V and 3 bases from J, leaving 13 bases between. CDR1 and CDR2 (germline): SGHTA, FQGNSA. CDR3 size: 16 residues.

This sequence joins TRBV25-1 and TRBJ2-3; 7 bases map to TRBD2. The CDR3 totals 12 residues. Germline V lookup: CDR1 MGHDK, CDR2 SYGVNS. Trimming at V came to 8 bases and at J to 1 base, leaving 0 bases not matched to a gene. CDR3 in amino acids: CASRGGTDTQYF. DNA of the CDR3: TGTGCCAGCCGGGGGGGCACAGATACGCAGTATTTT. Complete variable domain (other parts from reference TRBV25-1 and TRBJ2-3): EADIYQTPRYLVIGTGKKITLECSQTMGHDKMYWYQQDPGMELHLIHYSYGVNSTEKGDLSSESTVSRIRTEHFPLTLESARPSHTSQYLCASRGGTDTQYFGPGTRLTVL.

This chain joins TRBV15 and TRBJ1-3; D is ambiguous. The V and J ends lost 0 bases and 0 bases respectively, with 9 bases between them. Germline loops: CDR1 LNHNV, CDR2 YYDKDF (reference sequence). CDR3 length: 16 residues. The CDR3 DNA reads as TGTGCCACCAGCAGAGATCAAGCCGCCTCTGGAAACACCATATATTTT. Its protein product is CATSRDQAASGNTIYF.

The chain uses TRBV19 and TRBJ2-2; TRBD1 matches 8 bases. J lost 10 bases, V lost 6 bases, and 7 bases had no gene match. CDR1 LNHDA and CDR2 SQIVND come from the germline V gene (reference sequence). CDR3 length: 13 amino acids. CDR3 protein: CASRPTGEEELFF. The CDR3 DNA is TGTGCCAGTAGACCGACAGGGGAGGAGGAGCTGTTTTTT.

About this clone: Only one base separates this from a far larger clonotype, so it likely reflects a read error. The rearrangement uses TRBV5-1 and TRBJ2-1; 10 bases are shared with TRBD2. From germline, CDR1 is SGHRS and CDR2 YFSETQ. The V and J ends lost 4 bases and 4 bases, in that order; junction bases with no gene match: 5. The CDR3 extends over 15 amino acids. CDR3 DNA: TGCGCCAGCAGCCCCGGGACTAGCGTTTACAATGAGCAGTTCTTC. This codes for CASSPGTSVYNEQFF.

V and J are TRBV29-1 and TRBJ2-3, with 7 bases lining up with TRBD1. The V gene end was trimmed by 4 bases and the J gene end by 9 bases; junction bases not matched to a gene: 10. CDR1 is SQVTM, CDR2 ANQGSEA, per germline. This CDR3 region has 13 residues. CDR3 coding DNA: TGCAGCGTTGGGGAAGACAGGGTGGGGACGCAGTATTTT. Translating gives CSVGEDRVGTQYF.

The CDR3 protein is CASSLFPRGGGEQFF. CDR3 bases: TGTGCCAGCAGCTTATTCCCCCGGGGTGGTGGTGAGCAGTTCTTC. The chain employs TRBV7-2 and TRBJ2-1, with D maybe TRBD2 (5 bases). Per germline, CDR1 SGHTA and CDR2 FQGNSA. The CDR3 length is 15 residues. V dropped 2 bases and J dropped 9 bases, with 17 bases sitting between them.

This clone has only a few counts. The chain carries TRBV7-2 and TRBJ2-7; 9 bases map to TRBD2. CDR1 SGHTA and CDR2 FQGNSA come from the germline V gene. This CDR3 region has 14 residues. Germline trimming cut 8 bases from V and 3 bases from J; bases unmatched to any gene: 8. CDR3 sequence: CASALAGHVYEQYF. In nucleotides, the CDR3 is TGTGCCAGCGCCCTAGCGGGGCACGTCTACGAGCAGTACTTC.

This chain uses TRBV4-1 with TRBJ1-3, with D tentatively TRBD1 (5 bases). The CDR3 length is 17 residues. V dropped 1 base and J dropped 4 bases, with 17 bases sitting between them. In germline, CDR1 is MGHRA, CDR2 YSYEKL. As DNA, the CDR3 is TGCGCCAGCAGCCAAGGCTGGCTGGGAGGGGCCGGAAACACCATATATTTT. Amino acid sequence: CASSQGWLGGAGNTIYF.

A note on this clone: Sequence at one end of the junction differs from germline and may be a read error. The V gene is TRBV30, the J gene TRBJ1-5; tentative D call: TRBD1 (5 bases). Germline V gene data show CDR1 as GTSNPN and CDR2 as SVGIG (reference sequence). This CDR3 comprises 13 residues. The CDR3 DNA reads as TGTGCCTGGAGTGTACGACAGAATCAGGCCCAGCATTTT. Translation: CAWSVRQNQAQHF.

The CDR3 reads CASTSSGSYEQYF. In nucleotides, the CDR3 is TGTGCCAGCACGTCCAGCGGCTCCTACGAGCAGTACTTC. The genes are TRBV2 and TRBJ2-5, with TRBD2 as a possible D gene (5 bases). The assigned J gene may be wrong: the sequence end matches TRBJ2-7 better. The germline V gene has CDR1 SNHLY and CDR2 FYNNEI. This CDR3 is 13 amino acids long.

This clone was found a few times. The V call is TRBV4-2, the J call TRBJ2-5; 8 bases match TRBD2. V shed 0 bases, J shed 2 bases, and the junction held 5 bases outside the gene matches. Looked up from germline, CDR1 is LGHNA and CDR2 is YNFKEQ. The CDR3 spans 16 residues. The CDR3 DNA reads TGTGCCAGCAGCCAAGAAGTAGCGGGACGACAAGAGACCCAGTACTTC. Amino acids: CASSQEVAGRQETQYF.

The CDR3 sequence is CASSLQAPANTGELFF. The CDR3 DNA reads TGTGCCAGCAGCTTACAGGCTCCCGCGAACACCGGGGAGCTGTTTTTT. The rearrangement uses TRBV7-3 and TRBJ2-2; D call uncertain. Germline assignment: CDR1 SGHTA and CDR2 FQGTGA. The CDR3 covers 16 residues. Trimming took off 2 bases at V and 0 bases at J, with 10 bases between the two ends.

This clone showed up just a few times. For the CDR3, the DNA is TGTGCCAATAGCGTACAGGGGGCTTCCCACGAGCAGTACTTC. Translating it yields CANSVQGASHEQYF. This chain uses TRBV19 with TRBJ2-7, with TRBD1 matching over 9 bases. The CDR3 consists of 14 residues. The trim removed 10 bases at V and 5 bases at J, leaving 12 bases unmatched. Looked up from germline, CDR1 is LNHDA and CDR2 is SQIVND (reference sequence).

The rearrangement links TRBV7-9 to TRBJ2-7; D may be TRBD2 (5 bases). The CDR3 sequence is 13 residues long. CDR1 and CDR2 from the germline V gene are SEHNR and FQNEAQ (reference sequence). Between the trimmed V and J ends, which lost 5 bases and 5 bases, there was a span of 13 bases. CDR3: CASSPPGIHEQYF. CDR3 DNA: TGTGCCAGCAGCCCCCCGGGGATCCACGAGCAGTACTTC. The whole variable domain, remainder taken from reference TRBV7-9 and TRBJ2-7, is DTGVSQNPRHKITKRGQNVTFRCDPISEHNRLYWYRQTLGQGPEFLTYFQNEAQLEKSRLLSDRFSAERPKGSFSTLEIQRTEQGDSAMYLCASSPPGIHEQYFGPGTRLTVT.

This clone was observed a single time. This chain connects TRBV5-4 to TRBJ2-6; TRBD1 is a possible D gene (6 bases). Germline lookup yields CDR1 SGHNT and CDR2 YYREEE (reference sequence). The CDR3 runs 17 residues. Deletions cut 0 bases from V and 2 bases from J, with 12 bases between. The CDR3 DNA sequence: TGTGCCAGCAGCTTGGGGTTTAGGGGGACTGGGGCCAACGTCCTGACTTTC. Its translation: CASSLGFRGTGANVLTF.

The rearrangement joins TRBV5-1 to TRBJ1-1, with D tentatively TRBD1 (6 bases). V was cut by 2 bases and J by 1 base, with 9 bases left in between. Germline V lookup: CDR1 SGHRS, CDR2 YFSETQ. The CDR3 is made up of 14 amino acids. The CDR3 bases are TGCGCCAGCAGCTTCCGACAGGCGAACACTGAAGCTTTCTTT. Translation gives CASSFRQANTEAFF.

The chain couples TRBV29-1 to TRBJ1-1; D may be TRBD1 (5 bases). The germline gives CDR1 SQVTM, CDR2 ANQGSEA. The CDR3 has 11 residues. V was cut by 0 bases and J by 10 bases, with 9 bases left in between. Here the CDR3 reads CSVEEAGRAFF. The CDR3 nucleotides read TGCAGCGTTGAAGAGGCAGGGAGAGCTTTCTTT.

This clone has just one count. The rearrangement uses TRBV5-1 and TRBJ2-1; the D is unclear. Germline CDR1 SGHRS, CDR2 YFSETQ. Trimming pared 4 bases from V and 3 bases from J, leaving 14 bases between. This CDR3 region has 15 residues. This CDR3 reads CASSVENHLYNEQFF. The CDR3 DNA sequence: TGCGCCAGCAGCGTGGAGAACCACCTCTACAATGAGCAGTTCTTC.

This clone was counted at least ten times. The chain has TRBV18 and TRBJ2-1, with D possibly being TRBD2 (6 bases). Germline CDR1 KGHSH, CDR2 LQKENI. This CDR3 spans 15 amino acids. Trimming took off 1 base at V and 7 bases at J, with 14 bases between the two ends. The CDR3 loop reads CASSPQTPRGNEQFF. The DNA of the CDR3 is TGTGCCAGCTCACCACAGACACCGCGGGGAAATGAGCAGTTCTTC.

This clone was detected only once. The J gene is TRBJ1-4, the V gene TRBV9, with 7 bases lining up with TRBD1. There are 14 residues in the CDR3. CDR1 is SGDLS and CDR2 is YYNGEE in the germline V gene. The J segment lost 5 bases and the V segment lost 3 bases, leaving 4 bases of the junction unmatched. The CDR3 spells CASSARGANEKLFF. In nucleotides, the CDR3 is TGTGCCAGCAGCGCCAGGGGGGCCAATGAAAAACTGTTTTTT.

This clone was found a few times. The chain combines TRBV19 with TRBJ1-3, with 7 bases lining up with TRBD1. Germline V lookup: CDR1 LNHDA, CDR2 SQIVND (reference sequence). The V segment lost 4 bases and the J segment 2 bases; nucleotides outside the gene matches: 8. This CDR3 region has 16 residues. CDR3 amino acids: CASSSPGQVAGNTIYF. In DNA form, the CDR3 reads TGTGCCAGTAGTAGTCCTGGACAGGTTGCTGGAAACACCATATATTTT.

This clone was seen once. The chain links TRBV15 to TRBJ2-1, with D possibly matching TRBD2 (6 bases). The V gene lost 5 bases and the J gene lost 9 bases, with 14 bases spanning the gap. Germline V lookup: CDR1 LNHNV, CDR2 YYDKDF (reference sequence). The CDR3 covers 13 residues. CDR3 loop: CATSAERAFEQFF. CDR3 nucleotides: TGTGCCACCAGCGCCGAGCGGGCTTTTGAGCAGTTCTTC. The full variable domain, rest sourced from reference TRBV15 and TRBJ2-1, is DAMVIQNPRYQVTQFGKPVTLSCSQTLNHNVMYWYQQKSSQAPKLLFHYYDKDFNNEADTPDNFQSRRPNTSFCFLDIRSPGLGDTAMYLCATSAERAFEQFFGPGTRLTVL.

This clone appeared a few times. The CDR3 is CASSVAGWGSTDTQYF. The CDR3 nucleotides read TGTGCCAGCAGCGTAGCGGGGTGGGGAAGCACAGATACGCAGTATTTT. The chain couples TRBV9 to TRBJ2-3, with a tentative D call TRBD2 (5 bases). From germline, CDR1 is SGDLS and CDR2 YYNGEE. There are 16 residues in the CDR3. Trimming cost V 0 bases and J 0 bases, with 11 bases left between them.

The chain links TRBV6-1 to TRBJ2-7; D unresolved. The V end was cut by 8 bases, the J end by 1 base, with 15 bases between. CDR1 is MNHNS and CDR2 is SASEGT in the germline V gene. The CDR3 covers 14 residues. The CDR3 bases are TGTGCCAGCCGAGCTGAGACTCATTCCTACGAGCAGTACTTC. Protein sequence: CASRAETHSYEQYF.

This clone was recorded once. This sequence joins TRBV11-3 and TRBJ2-3; 9 nucleotides align to TRBD2. The CDR3 is 16 amino acids. Trimming cost V 5 bases and J 6 bases; bases outside gene matches: 12. The germline V gene has CDR1 SGHNT and CDR2 YENEEA. CDR3 coding DNA: TGTGCCAGCAGCCCCGGTCTAGCGGGATCATCGGATACGCAGTATTTT. Protein sequence: CASSPGLAGSSDTQYF.